What follows are 3 T cell receptor beta chains derived from one specimen sequenced in a study of T cells in Graves' hyperthyroidism and ophthalmopathy. TCR beta CDR3 sequences were amplified from RNA transcripts. The TCR CDR3 was amplified in a first-round RT-PCR using the HTBI primer set. TCRdb reanalysed the multiplex PCR reads using MiXCR and keeps one entry per CDR3 protein. This sample has about 600,000 distinct CDR3 sequences; around 15% occur once, and the top ten carry roughly 3.3%. The sequenced material came from blood. The receptor source for this set is a woman aged 40-49 years with Graves' ophthalmopathy.

The sample holds many counts of this clonotype. The rearrangement uses TRBV12-3 or TRBV12-4 and TRBJ2-6; 8 positions agree with TRBD1. The CDR3 totals 17 residues. V shed 5 bases, J shed 4 bases, and the junction held 10 bases outside the gene matches. The CDR3 region has the DNA TGTGCCAGCAGTCCCCTCGGACAGGGTTCCGGGGCCAACGTCCTGACTTTC. This translates into CASSPLGQGSGANVLTF.

As for this clonotype: One base away lies a much larger clone, so this may be a sequencing read error. The V and J genes are TRBV5-5 and TRBJ1-1, with a tentative D call TRBD1 (5 bases). The CDR3 consists of 15 residues. Germline CDR1 reads SGHKS; CDR2 reads YYEKEE (reference sequence). Deletions cut 4 bases from V and 0 bases from J, with 13 bases between. The chain's CDR3 is CASSPPRGVNTEAFF. CDR3 bases: TGTGCCAGCAGCCCCCCGCGGGGGGTGAACACTGAAGCTTTCTTT.

This clonotype has ten or more counts. The J gene is TRBJ2-1, the V gene TRBV7-3, with 10 bases lining up with TRBD1. The J segment lost 6 bases and the V segment lost 5 bases, leaving 4 bases of the junction unmatched. The germline gives CDR1 SGHTA, CDR2 FQGTGA. The CDR3 sequence is 14 residues long. In DNA form, the CDR3 reads TGTGCCAGCAGCACGAGGACAGGGGGCAATGAGCAGTTCTTC. Protein sequence: CASSTRTGGNEQFF.